This T cell receptor (beta chain) was captured by sequencing in a study of PD-1 blockade in classical Hodgkin lymphoma. Time point indicated: cycle 4 day 1 (C4D1), after less than seven weeks of nivolumab. All patients experienced relapse after autologous stem cell transplantation, and brentuximab vedotin exposure was variable. Germline loops: CDR1 LNHDA, CDR2 SQIVND (reference sequence). Trimming cost V 8 bases and J 2 bases; bases outside gene matches: 10. The CDR3 contains 17 residues. Sequencing was performed with immunoSEQ multiplex PCR; in TCRdb, only in-frame clones are kept and a portion is missing. The repertoire holds fewer than 35,000 clones, with roughly four fifths as singletons. On this clone itself: The antigen remains undetermined.

Points from the study as a whole: Relapsed/refractory patients reportedly had the lowest baseline TCR diversity, below newly diagnosed patients, who were below healthy donors. With CD4+ cells, TCR diversity rose significantly by C4D1, but not with CD8+ cells.

The V gene is TRBV19, the J gene TRBJ2-7; TRBD2 matches at 15 bases. The receptor comes from a human donor with classical Hodgkin lymphoma. Specimen: peripheral blood mononuclear cells (PBMCs), collected before the fourth cycle of nivolumab. The CDR3 region has the DNA TGTGCCAGTGCACCGGGACTAGCGGGAGGACGACCCTACGAGCAGTACTTC. The encoded protein is CASAPGLAGGRPYEQYF.